A selection of T cell receptor beta chains follows, all from one sample in a study of T cells in narcolepsy. Clones were read by immunoSEQ multiplex PCR, and TCRdb kept only the in-frame ones, dropping some. The sample includes roughly 10,000 clones, 60% to 80% seen only once; the top ten take approximately 22%. The material sequenced was CD45RA- memory CD8+ T cells from PBMCs. These receptors came from a human donor with narcolepsy. Both conserved end residues are part of each CDR3. The D gene is left open where the match is weak. Clone size, where shown, is once, few, many, or a class for clones that have expanded.

j_gene: TRBJ1-1; abundance: -; v_gene: TRBV5-4; d_gene: -; CDR3nt: TGTGCCAGCAGCGGACGGGGCACTGAAGCTTTCTTT; CDR3aa: CASSGRGTEAFF
j_gene: TRBJ2-2; abundance: -; v_gene: TRBV29-1; d_gene: -; CDR3nt: TGCAGCGTTGGAGGCGGGACGGGCACCGGGGAGCTGTTTTTT; CDR3aa: CSVGGGTGTGELFF
j_gene: TRBJ2-2; abundance: -; v_gene: TRBV6-5; d_gene: -; CDR3nt: TGTGCCAGCGCCTTCAGCGGGCTCCAGACCGGGGAGCTGTTTTTT; CDR3aa: CASAFSGLQTGELFF
j_gene: TRBJ1-6; abundance: -; v_gene: TRBV7-6; d_gene: -; CDR3nt: TGTGCCAGCAGCCTGGGAGTTCCCTATAATTCACCCCTCCACTTT; CDR3aa: CASSLGVPYNSPLHF
j_gene: TRBJ2-7; abundance: -; v_gene: TRBV19; d_gene: TRBD2; CDR3nt: TGTGCCAGTAGCTCCCTGGGGCGGGGGGGCATCTACGAGCAGTACTTC; CDR3aa: CASSSLGRGGIYEQYF
j_gene: TRBJ1-2; abundance: -; v_gene: TRBV5-4; d_gene: -; CDR3nt: TGTGCCAGCATTATTGGGTACACTAACTATGGCTACACCTTC; CDR3aa: CASIIGYTNYGYTF
j_gene: TRBJ2-2; abundance: -; v_gene: TRBV19; d_gene: -; CDR3nt: TGTGCCAGTAGTCCCCTGAAGAACACCGGGGAGCTGTTTTTT; CDR3aa: CASSPLKNTGELFF
j_gene: TRBJ1-2; abundance: once; v_gene: TRBV5-1; d_gene: -; CDR3nt: TGCGCCAGCAAGCACAGAGACGGCTACACCTTC; CDR3aa: CASKHRDGYTF
j_gene: TRBJ1-5; abundance: -; v_gene: TRBV4-3; d_gene: -; CDR3nt: TGCGCCAGCAGCCAAGATCGCGGCAATCAGCCCCAGCATTTT; CDR3aa: CASSQDRGNQPQHF
j_gene: TRBJ1-5; abundance: once; v_gene: TRBV11-2; d_gene: -; CDR3nt: TGTGCCAGCAGCTTAGATTCGAGGGGGAATCAGCCCCAGCATTTT; CDR3aa: CASSLDSRGNQPQHF
j_gene: TRBJ2-5; abundance: -; v_gene: TRBV28; d_gene: TRBD1; CDR3nt: TGTGCCAGCAGTCCCCCACGACAGGGTTTCGAGACCCAGTACTTC; CDR3aa: CASSPPRQGFETQYF
j_gene: TRBJ2-7; abundance: -; v_gene: TRBV19; d_gene: -; CDR3nt: TGTGCCAGTAGTATAGGGGGCAGGGTACCCTACGAGCAGTACTTC; CDR3aa: CASSIGGRVPYEQYF
j_gene: TRBJ1-1; abundance: -; v_gene: TRBV7-2; d_gene: TRBD1; CDR3nt: TGTACCAGCAGCTCAGACAGGGGGAGTGAAGCTTTCTTT; CDR3aa: CTSSSDRGSEAFF
j_gene: TRBJ1-2; abundance: -; v_gene: TRBV6-1; d_gene: TRBD1; CDR3nt: TGTGCCAGCAGTGAAATCGAGGAGGGGGCGCAGGGCTACACCTTC; CDR3aa: CASSEIEEGAQGYTF
j_gene: TRBJ2-5; abundance: -; v_gene: TRBV11-1; d_gene: TRBD2; CDR3nt: TGTGCCAGCAGCTTAACTAGCGGGGGCCTATCGGATCAGTACTTC; CDR3aa: CASSLTSGGLSDQYF
j_gene: TRBJ2-3; abundance: -; v_gene: TRBV6-4; d_gene: TRBD2; CDR3nt: TGTGCCAGCAGTGACGGGGCGGGAGGGCCCCCAGATACGCAGTATTTT; CDR3aa: CASSDGAGGPPDTQYF
j_gene: TRBJ2-1; abundance: medium-sized; v_gene: TRBV6-4; d_gene: TRBD2; CDR3nt: TGTGCCAGCAGTGACGGGGGGGATTACAATGAGCAGTTCTTC; CDR3aa: CASSDGGDYNEQFF
j_gene: TRBJ1-2; abundance: hyperexpanded; v_gene: TRBV5-4; d_gene: TRBD1; CDR3nt: TGTGCCAGCAGCTTTTACGCGGGGACAGCCCTAATCCCCTATGGCTACACCTTC; CDR3aa: CASSFYAGTALIPYGYTF
j_gene: TRBJ1-1; abundance: -; v_gene: TRBV28; d_gene: TRBD1; CDR3nt: TGTGCCAGCAGTTTTCCCAGGGGGGCGACTGAAGCTTTCTTT; CDR3aa: CASSFPRGATEAFF
j_gene: TRBJ2-7; abundance: few; v_gene: TRBV6-1; d_gene: TRBD2; CDR3nt: TGTGCCAGCAGCGCAAAGCTAGCGGCCTCCTACGAGCAGTACTTC; CDR3aa: CASSAKLAASYEQYF
j_gene: TRBJ2-2; abundance: -; v_gene: TRBV14; d_gene: -; CDR3nt: TGTGCCAGCAGCCCAATCTTTCCCGGGGAGCTGTTTTTT; CDR3aa: CASSPIFPGELFF
j_gene: TRBJ2-1; abundance: medium-sized; v_gene: TRBV28; d_gene: TRBD2; CDR3nt: TGTGCCAGCAGCCCGACTAGCGGGGGGTACAATGAGCAGTTCTTC; CDR3aa: CASSPTSGGYNEQFF
j_gene: TRBJ2-7; abundance: -; v_gene: TRBV4-1; d_gene: -; CDR3nt: TGCGCCAGCAGCCAATGGAGTTCTTCCTACGAGCAGTACTTC; CDR3aa: CASSQWSSSYEQYF
j_gene: TRBJ1-2; abundance: -; v_gene: TRBV27; d_gene: -; CDR3nt: TGTGCCAGCAGTTTACGGGGGAACTATGGCTACACCTTC; CDR3aa: CASSLRGNYGYTF
j_gene: TRBJ2-7; abundance: few; v_gene: TRBV6-1; d_gene: TRBD1; CDR3nt: TGTGCCAGCAGTCAAGCCGGGACAGCTTATTACGAGCAGTACTTC; CDR3aa: CASSQAGTAYYEQYF
j_gene: TRBJ2-1; abundance: -; v_gene: TRBV11-2; d_gene: TRBD1; CDR3nt: TGTGCCAGCAGTCCGTTTGCCGGGACAGGTGTCTACAATGAGCAGTTCTTC; CDR3aa: CASSPFAGTGVYNEQFF
j_gene: TRBJ2-2; abundance: -; v_gene: TRBV28; d_gene: -; CDR3nt: TGTGCCAGCAGTTTTTTCCTCGGGTCCCGGGAGCTGTTTTTT; CDR3aa: CASSFFLGSRELFF
j_gene: TRBJ2-6; abundance: few; v_gene: TRBV15; d_gene: -; CDR3nt: TGTGCCACCTCGCCTTCGGTCTCTGGGGCCAACGTCCTGACTTTC; CDR3aa: CATSPSVSGANVLTF
j_gene: TRBJ2-1; abundance: -; v_gene: TRBV27; d_gene: -; CDR3nt: TGTGCCAGCAGTTTATACCCCGGGTACAATGAGCAGTTCTTC; CDR3aa: CASSLYPGYNEQFF
j_gene: TRBJ2-3; abundance: -; v_gene: TRBV28; d_gene: -; CDR3nt: TGTGCCAGCAGAATGGGGCGAAGGGAGACCACAGATACGCAGTATTTT; CDR3aa: CASRMGRRETTDTQYF
j_gene: TRBJ1-2; abundance: -; v_gene: TRBV6-5; d_gene: -; CDR3nt: TGTGCCAGCAGAAAGGGGCTGGCCGATGGCTACACCTTC; CDR3aa: CASRKGLADGYTF
j_gene: TRBJ2-3; abundance: few; v_gene: TRBV5-4; d_gene: TRBD2; CDR3nt: TGTGCCAGCAGCCAAACCGGGACTAGTGGGTCAGATACGCAGTATTTT; CDR3aa: CASSQTGTSGSDTQYF
j_gene: TRBJ2-1; abundance: -; v_gene: TRBV27; d_gene: -; CDR3nt: TGTGCCAGCAGTTTTGTTCATTCCGGAAAGGCTGAAGGCAATGAGCAGTTCTTC; CDR3aa: CASSFVHSGKAEGNEQFF
j_gene: TRBJ2-1; abundance: once; v_gene: TRBV30; d_gene: TRBD1; CDR3nt: TGTGCCTGGAGTGTTCAGGGGGTGGGCAATGAGCAGTTCTTC; CDR3aa: CAWSVQGVGNEQFF
j_gene: TRBJ2-1; abundance: -; v_gene: TRBV6-5; d_gene: -; CDR3nt: TGTGCCAGCAGTTCCCCGGGTCTCTACAATGAGCAGTTCTTC; CDR3aa: CASSSPGLYNEQFF
j_gene: TRBJ2-7; abundance: once; v_gene: TRBV27; d_gene: -; CDR3nt: TGTGCCAGCAGTCGTGACAGGAGCTCCTACGAGCAGTACTTC; CDR3aa: CASSRDRSSYEQYF
j_gene: TRBJ2-2; abundance: once; v_gene: TRBV7-2; d_gene: TRBD1; CDR3nt: TGTGCCAGCAGCTTAGCATTGGGACAGGGTAACACCGGGGAGCTGTTTTTT; CDR3aa: CASSLALGQGNTGELFF
j_gene: TRBJ2-1; abundance: -; v_gene: TRBV5-6; d_gene: TRBD2; CDR3nt: TGTGCCCGCGGGGGGGGAGCCGAGTACAATGAGCAGTTCTTC; CDR3aa: CARGGGAEYNEQFF
j_gene: TRBJ2-6; abundance: -; v_gene: TRBV6-4; d_gene: -; CDR3nt: TGTGCCAGCAGTGACAGGTTTGGGGCCAACGTCCTGACTTTC; CDR3aa: CASSDRFGANVLTF
j_gene: TRBJ2-5; abundance: -; v_gene: TRBV28; d_gene: -; CDR3nt: TGTGCCAGCAGTTTGGCTGGGGGAGAGACCCAGTACTTC; CDR3aa: CASSLAGGETQYF
j_gene: TRBJ1-1; abundance: -; v_gene: TRBV15; d_gene: TRBD1; CDR3nt: TGTGCCACCGAGACAGGGGGCATGGACACTGAAGCTTTCTTT; CDR3aa: CATETGGMDTEAFF
j_gene: TRBJ2-7; abundance: -; v_gene: TRBV4-1; d_gene: -; CDR3nt: TGCGCCAGCAGCCAAGCCGACAGTCTCCTCTACGAGCAGTACTTC; CDR3aa: CASSQADSLLYEQYF
j_gene: TRBJ2-7; abundance: few; v_gene: TRBV6-5; d_gene: -; CDR3nt: TGTGCCAGCAGTTACGTGGAGGAAGGCTCCTACGAGCAGTACTTC; CDR3aa: CASSYVEEGSYEQYF
j_gene: TRBJ2-3; abundance: once; v_gene: TRBV6-4; d_gene: TRBD1; CDR3nt: TGTGCCAGCAGCCGGACAGGGGGCACAGATACGCAGTATTTT; CDR3aa: CASSRTGGTDTQYF
j_gene: TRBJ1-5; abundance: -; v_gene: TRBV9; d_gene: -; CDR3nt: TGTGCCAGCAGCGTAGCCGGTAGCAATCAGCCCCAGCATTTT; CDR3aa: CASSVAGSNQPQHF
j_gene: TRBJ1-4; abundance: few; v_gene: TRBV4-3; d_gene: -; CDR3nt: TGCGCCAGCAGCCAATCTGGGGGAACGATAGAAAAACTGTTTTTT; CDR3aa: CASSQSGGTIEKLFF
j_gene: TRBJ2-2; abundance: -; v_gene: TRBV4-3; d_gene: -; CDR3nt: TGCGCCAGCAGCCAAGGTCTTTCGAACACCGGGGAGCTGTTTTTT; CDR3aa: CASSQGLSNTGELFF
j_gene: TRBJ2-5; abundance: few; v_gene: TRBV27; d_gene: -; CDR3nt: TGTGCCAGCAGCCTAACCTGGGACCCCCCGGGGGCCCAGTACTTC; CDR3aa: CASSLTWDPPGAQYF
j_gene: TRBJ2-5; abundance: -; v_gene: TRBV27; d_gene: TRBD2; CDR3nt: TGTGCCAGCAGTCCCGGGACTAGCGGCCTAGAGACCCAGTACTTC; CDR3aa: CASSPGTSGLETQYF
j_gene: TRBJ2-2; abundance: -; v_gene: TRBV7-3; d_gene: TRBD2; CDR3nt: TGTGCCAGCAGCCCGGGACTAGCTGGCGGGGAGCTGTTTTTT; CDR3aa: CASSPGLAGGELFF
j_gene: TRBJ2-4; abundance: -; v_gene: TRBV15; d_gene: TRBD1; CDR3nt: TGTGCCACCAGCCCGCGACAGGGTGACGGGCCAAACATTCAGTACTTC; CDR3aa: CATSPRQGDGPNIQYF